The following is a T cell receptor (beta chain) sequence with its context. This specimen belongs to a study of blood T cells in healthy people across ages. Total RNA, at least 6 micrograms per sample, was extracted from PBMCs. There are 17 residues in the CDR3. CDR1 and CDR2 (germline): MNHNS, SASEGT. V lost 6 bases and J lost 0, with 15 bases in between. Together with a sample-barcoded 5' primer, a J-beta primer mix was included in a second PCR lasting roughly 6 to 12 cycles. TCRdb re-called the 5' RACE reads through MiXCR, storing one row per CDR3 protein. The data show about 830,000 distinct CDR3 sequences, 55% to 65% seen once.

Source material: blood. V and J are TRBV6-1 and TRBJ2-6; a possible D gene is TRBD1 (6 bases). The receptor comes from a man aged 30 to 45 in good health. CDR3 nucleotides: TGTGCCAGCAGGGGACCGGGACAAACCTCTGGGGCCAACGTCCTGACTTTC. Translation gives CASRGPGQTSGANVLTF.